Below are 32 T cell receptor beta chains sequenced from a single sample in a study of T cells after yellow fever vaccination. TCRdb re-called the 5' RACE reads through MiXCR, storing one row per CDR3 protein. Of 450,000 to 600,000 distinct CDR3 sequences listed, less than 20% are singletons. This specimen was PBMCs, taken 5 days after the first yellow fever vaccination. Source of these receptors: a young man who received the YFV17D yellow fever vaccine.

CDR3 coding DNA: TGTGCCAGCGATACATCACGAGGGTACAATGAGCAGTTCTTC. Protein: CASDTSRGYNEQFF. The chain combines TRBV2 with TRBJ2-1, with D perhaps TRBD2 (5 bases). Trimming shortened V by 8 bases and J by 4 bases, and 15 bases separated the two germline ends. The CDR3 is 14 amino acids. Germline CDR1 is SNHLY and CDR2 is FYNNEI.

This clonotype was observed many times. The rearrangement joins TRBV12-3 or TRBV12-4 to TRBJ2-2; 10 nucleotides align to TRBD2. The CDR3 is made up of 15 amino acids. V was pared by 7 bases and J by 5 bases, with 7 bases of the junction left unmatched. DNA of the CDR3: TGTGCCAGCACCAGCGGGGGGGCCAAAACCGGGGAGCTGTTTTTT. Translation gives CASTSGGAKTGELFF.

CDR3 coding DNA: TGCAGTGCGCCTAAGCGGGGGGTCCTGGGGGAGCAGTACTTC. Translated, it gives CSAPKRGVLGEQYF. The gene calls are TRBV20-1 and TRBJ2-7, with 9 bases lining up with TRBD2. With V trimmed by 6 bases and J by 7 bases, 13 bases remained unmatched. Per the germline V gene, CDR1 is DFQATT and CDR2 is SNEGSKA (reference sequence). This CDR3 spans 14 amino acids.

This clonotype has a handful of counts. V and J are TRBV20-1 and TRBJ2-5, with D possibly matching TRBD2 (5 bases). Germline V gene data show CDR1 as DFQATT and CDR2 as SNEGSKA (reference sequence). The CDR3 is 13 residues long. V was shortened by 3 bases and J by 0 bases, with 8 bases between the two germline ends. The chain's CDR3 is CSASRGNQETQYF. DNA for the CDR3: TGCAGTGCTAGTCGGGGAAACCAAGAGACCCAGTACTTC.

The chain employs TRBV5-1 and TRBJ1-1; possible D gene TRBD1, 6 bases. Per the germline V gene, CDR1 is SGHRS and CDR2 is YFSETQ. V lost 7 bases to trimming and J lost 1 base, with 14 bases between them. The CDR3 length is 14 residues. CDR3 in DNA: TGCGCCAGCCGGGGGGCGGCGGGGAACACTGAAGCTTTCTTT. As protein: CASRGAAGNTEAFF.

The chain is built from TRBV20-1 and TRBJ2-7; no firm D call. Germline CDR1 reads DFQATT; CDR2 reads SNEGSKA (reference sequence). The CDR3 has 12 amino acids. The CDR3 sequence: CSARSVSYEQFV. CDR3 bases: TGCAGTGCTAGATCAGTTTCCTACGAGCAGTTCGTC.

The V call is TRBV6-5, the J call TRBJ1-6; D not certain. Deletions cut 4 bases from V and 0 bases from J, with 16 bases between. The CDR3 length is 18 residues. The V gene's germline CDR1 is MNHEY and CDR2 SVGAGI. Written as DNA, the CDR3 is TGTGCCAGCAGTTCCTACGTCCCGTGGGGCTCCTATAATTCACCCCTCCACTTT. Translating gives CASSSYVPWGSYNSPLHF.

V and J are TRBV7-9 and TRBJ1-1, with TRBD1 matching 12 bases. V was pared by 4 bases and J by 5 bases, with 8 bases of the junction left unmatched. This CDR3 contains 16 residues. CDR1 is SEHNR and CDR2 is FQNEAQ in the germline V gene (reference sequence). DNA of the CDR3: TGTGCCAGCAGCTCCGAGGGGACAGGGGGCTGGACTGAAGCTTTCTTT. Translation: CASSSEGTGGWTEAFF. Full variable domain (missing parts from reference TRBV7-9 and TRBJ1-1): DTGVSQNPRHKITKRGQNVTFRCDPISEHNRLYWYRQTLGQGPEFLTYFQNEAQLEKSRLLSDRFSAERPKGSFSTLEIQRTEQGDSAMYLCASSSEGTGGWTEAFFGQGTRLTVV.

The V and J genes are TRBV6-1 and TRBJ2-3; 7 bases agree with TRBD2. After removal of 3 bases from V and 4 bases from J, the junction contained 4 bases not matched to a gene. This CDR3 spans 14 amino acids. From germline, CDR1 is MNHNS and CDR2 SASEGT. The CDR3 reads CASSDRGDSDTQYF. CDR3 coding DNA: TGTGCCAGCAGTGACCGGGGGGATTCAGATACGCAGTATTTT.

Ten or more counts support this clonotype. This chain connects TRBV4-3 to TRBJ2-2; D unresolved. This CDR3 has 14 amino acids. V was clipped by 2 bases and J by 6 bases, with 10 bases between them. Per the germline V gene, CDR1 is LGHNA and CDR2 is YSLEER. CDR3 DNA: TGCGCCAGCAGCCAACCCCAAGGATCCGGGGAGCTGTTTTTT. Amino acid sequence: CASSQPQGSGELFF.

The chain joins TRBV4-2 to TRBJ2-7; D is unclear. Per germline, CDR1 LGHNA and CDR2 YNFKEQ. Trimming removed 1 base at V and 4 bases at J, with 8 bases between. This CDR3 spans 13 amino acids. Here the CDR3 DNA reads TGTGCCAGCAGCCAAGCTGTCCAATACGAGCAGTACTTC. As protein: CASSQAVQYEQYF.

The gene calls are TRBV9 and TRBJ1-4; D remains ambiguous. Trimming shortened V by 0 bases and J by 7 bases, and 13 bases separated the two germline ends. Germline CDR1 reads SGDLS; CDR2 reads YYNGEE. CDR3 length: 15 residues. This CDR3 is CASSVEPSYSEKLFF. The CDR3 nucleotides read TGTGCCAGCAGCGTAGAGCCCTCGTACTCTGAAAAACTGTTTTTT.

This clonotype was seen only a few times. This sequence joins TRBV6-1 and TRBJ1-4; D remains ambiguous. CDR3 length: 13 residues. The V gene lost 6 bases and the J gene lost 2 bases, with 7 bases spanning the gap. The germline gives CDR1 MNHNS, CDR2 SASEGT. The CDR3 sequence: CASRGRTNEKLFF. The CDR3 coding sequence is TGTGCCAGCAGAGGGAGGACTAATGAAAAACTGTTTTTT.

This clonotype was seen many times. CDR3 nucleotides: TGTGCCAGCAGCTTAGGCGGGGGCGCGGATACGCAGTATTTT. Protein sequence: CASSLGGGADTQYF. The rearrangement joins TRBV7-6 to TRBJ2-3; D may be TRBD2 (7 bases). Between the trimmed V and J ends, which lost 1 base and 6 bases, there was a span of 11 bases. The CDR3 has 14 residues. Germline loops: CDR1 SGHVS, CDR2 FNYEAQ.

This sequence joins TRBV6-1 and TRBJ1-1, with 8 positions matching TRBD1. CDR3 size: 14 residues. Germline loops: CDR1 MNHNS, CDR2 SASEGT. The V gene end was trimmed by 7 bases and the J gene end by 4 bases; junction bases not matched to a gene: 8. CDR3 DNA sequence: TGTGCCAGCAATATCAGGGGGCTTGGCACTGAAGCTTTCTTT. Translation gives CASNIRGLGTEAFF.

This rearrangement joins TRBV20-1 to TRBJ1-2; D might be TRBD1 (5 bases). Trimming removed 1 base from V and 8 bases from J, with 17 bases in between. The CDR3 covers 14 residues. Germline V CDR1 and CDR2: DFQATT, SNEGSKA (reference sequence). DNA of the CDR3: TGCAGTGCTAGAGGTCAGGGTTCAGTTTCCGGCTACACCTTC. Translated: CSARGQGSVSGYTF.

This clonotype has at least ten counts. CDR3 protein: CASTPGQGTSPLHF. The CDR3 region has the DNA TGTGCCAGCACTCCGGGACAGGGGACTTCACCCCTCCACTTT. The V call is TRBV12-3 or TRBV12-4, the J call TRBJ1-6, with TRBD1 matching 10 bases. CDR3 length: 14 residues. Losses at the gene ends were 7 bases for V and 9 bases for J; bases not matched to a gene: 6.

This clonotype was counted once. V usage is TRBV29-1 and J usage is TRBJ2-3; D remains unclear. Germline values: CDR1 SQVTM, CDR2 ANQGSEA. V dropped 7 bases and J dropped 3 bases, with 8 bases sitting between them. This CDR3 has 11 residues. The CDR3 sequence: CSGVGTDTQYF. The CDR3 DNA reads TGCAGCGGAGTGGGGACAGATACGCAGTATTTT.

This rearrangement joins TRBV3-1 to TRBJ2-1; TRBD1 agrees at 11 bases. The germline CDR1 and CDR2 sequences are LGHDT and YNNKEL (reference sequence). The CDR3 runs 13 residues. V was pared by 6 bases and J by 10 bases, with 5 bases of the junction left unmatched. The CDR3, as DNA: TGTGCCAGCAGTCAGGACAGGGGGCTAGAGCAGTTCTTC. Its translation is CASSQDRGLEQFF.

This clonotype turned up a few times. The V gene is TRBV28, the J gene TRBJ1-5, with D uncertain. Germline CDR1 reads MDHEN; CDR2 reads SYDVKM. The CDR3 runs 14 residues. V lost 6 bases and J lost 7, with 16 bases in between. CDR3 DNA sequence: TGTGCCAGCAGCTCATTCCTGCCGGGCCAGCCCCAGCATTTT. Translating it yields CASSSFLPGQPQHF.

As for this clonotype: A much larger clone lies a single base off, so this may be a read error. The chain uses TRBV25-1 and TRBJ2-1; the D gene is possibly TRBD1 (5 bases). The CDR3 consists of 15 residues. The germline gives CDR1 MGHDK, CDR2 SYGVNS. DNA for the CDR3: TGTGCCAGAAGTGCCCCGGCAGGGAACCACAATGAGCAGTTCTTC. Its translation is CARSAPAGNHNEQFF. Filled out from reference TRBV25-1 and TRBJ2-1, the complete variable domain reads EADIYQTPRYLVIGTGKKITLECSQTMGHDKMYWYQQDPGMELHLIHYSYGVNSTEKGDLSSESTVSRIRTEHFPLTLESARPSHTSQYLCARSAPAGNHNEQFFGPGTRLTVL.

The table lists this clonotype with a few counts. The rearrangement links TRBV24-1 to TRBJ2-7; D may correspond to TRBD1 or TRBD2 (6 bases each). The CDR3 covers 15 residues. Trimming pared 7 bases from V and 3 bases from J, leaving 18 bases between. Germline loops: CDR1 KGHDR, CDR2 SFDVKD. DNA for the CDR3: TGTGCCACCAGGAGGACGGGGGCTCCTGGCTACGAGCAGTACGTC. It yields the protein CATRRTGAPGYEQYV.

The chain is built from TRBV7-2 and TRBJ2-5; D may match TRBD1 or TRBD2 (6 bases each). V dropped 7 bases and J dropped 1 base, with 10 bases sitting between them. The CDR3 sequence is 13 residues long. CDR1 is SGHTA, CDR2 FQGNSA, per germline. CDR3 bases: TGTGCCAGCAACCCGGGGGCCCAAGAGACCCAGTACTTC. Amino acid sequence: CASNPGAQETQYF.

This chain joins TRBV10-3 and TRBJ1-5, with D possibly being TRBD1 (5 bases). V was pared by 8 bases and J by 2 bases, with 10 bases between. The V gene's germline CDR1 is ENHRY and CDR2 SYGVKD. The CDR3 spans 13 residues. The CDR3 region is CAIRRDGNQPQHF. The CDR3 nucleotides are TGTGCCATCCGCCGGGACGGCAATCAGCCCCAGCATTTT.

The rearrangement links TRBV6-5 to TRBJ1-1; D is possibly TRBD1 (6 bases). Trimming cost V 2 bases and J 11 bases, with 27 bases left between them. This CDR3 is built from 17 residues. Germline V CDR1 and CDR2: MNHEY, SVGAGI. The CDR3 DNA is TGTGCCAGCAGTTACCGAACCGGGGGCCATTACGAGGTTACGGCTTTCTTT. This gives the protein CASSYRTGGHYEVTAFF.

This clonotype came up many times. V and J are TRBV7-2 and TRBJ2-7; the D gene could be TRBD1 or TRBD2 (5 bases each). V lost 5 bases to trimming and J lost 2 bases, with 13 bases between them. The CDR3 spans 14 residues. Germline V lookup: CDR1 SGHTA, CDR2 FQGNSA. CDR3 sequence: CASSLGMGAYEQYV. As DNA, the CDR3 is TGTGCCAGCAGCCTAGGGATGGGGGCCTACGAGCAGTACGTC.

This clonotype has just a few counts. This rearrangement joins TRBV6-1 to TRBJ2-5; no clear D gene. CDR3 length: 14 amino acids. Germline CDR1 is MNHNS and CDR2 is SASEGT. The V gene lost 9 bases and the J gene lost 1 base, with 15 bases spanning the gap. CDR3 sequence: CASRVGTTQETQYF. CDR3 DNA sequence: TGTGCCAGTAGAGTAGGAACCACCCAAGAGACCCAGTACTTC.

This clonotype turned up a few times. The chain joins TRBV20-1 to TRBJ2-4; D is perhaps TRBD1 (5 bases). This CDR3 contains 15 residues. From germline, CDR1 is DFQATT and CDR2 SNEGSKA (reference sequence). Trimming stripped 5 bases from V and 0 bases from J, with 14 bases between. This CDR3 is CSAGEQALAKNIQYF. CDR3 nucleotide sequence: TGCAGTGCTGGGGAACAGGCTCTAGCCAAAAACATTCAGTACTTC.

This rearrangement joins TRBV6-5 to TRBJ2-2; 11 bases match TRBD1. V trimming: 2 bases; J trimming: 5 bases; junction bases outside the gene matches: 7. Germline V gene lookup returns CDR1 MNHEY and CDR2 SVGAGI. This CDR3 is built from 17 residues. CDR3 sequence (DNA): TGTGCCAGCAGTTACGCCGAGGACAGGGGGCGAACCGGGGAGCTGTTTTTT. Its translation: CASSYAEDRGRTGELFF.

V is TRBV29-1 and J is TRBJ2-1; D gene uncertain. The CDR3 length is 13 residues. The V and J ends lost 3 bases and 5 bases respectively, with 11 bases between them. Germline V lookup: CDR1 SQVTM, CDR2 ANQGSEA. The CDR3 protein is CSVDLVWDNEQFF. In DNA form, the CDR3 reads TGCAGCGTTGATCTCGTTTGGGACAATGAGCAGTTCTTC.

The CDR3 nucleotides read TGTGCCAGCAGTTTATTTTACCAGGGCGGAAGTTCACCCCTCCACTTT. It specifies CASSLFYQGGSSPLHF. The chain recombines TRBV27 with TRBJ1-6; D is possibly TRBD1 (5 bases). Trimming stripped 1 base from V and 9 bases from J, with 16 bases between. This CDR3 has 16 residues. CDR1 is MNHEY, CDR2 SMNVEV, per germline (reference sequence).

The CDR3 nucleotides read TGCAGTGCTAGAATGGGCGGGGTCACCTACAATGAGCAGTTCTTC. Amino acid sequence: CSARMGGVTYNEQFF. V and J are TRBV20-1 and TRBJ2-1, with a possible D match to TRBD2 (6 bases). V dropped 2 bases and J dropped 2 bases, with 13 bases sitting between them. Germline V CDR1 and CDR2: DFQATT, SNEGSKA (reference sequence). This CDR3 region has 15 residues.